This TCR beta chain was observed in a study of blood T cell repertoires in COVID-19. Study summary: Both acute and convalescent COVID-19 samples were obtained from the United States, Italy and Spain. Nucleic acid was either cDNA or gDNA, and it came from T cells, B-cell-depleted T cells, or PBMCs.

Original methodology: Nucleated cell number was recorded as an estimate derived from reference gene primer amplification. Libraries were prepared by immunoSEQ multiplex PCR; TCRdb keeps only in-frame clonotypes and omits some of them. V and J calls and clone size are copied from that table; D and trimming were computed from the DNA. The sample lists some 250,000 clones, 70% to 90% seen once, with roughly 3% in the top ten. The CDR3 is 13 residues long. With V trimmed by 4 bases and J by 5 bases, 0 bases remained unmatched. Germline lookup yields CDR1 SGHRS and CDR2 YFSETQ. This clonotype was sampled from a young woman who had recovered from COVID-19. The specimen sequenced was peripheral blood. The rearrangement joins TRBV5-1 to TRBJ1-4; the match to TRBD1 covers 9 bases. CDR3 sequence reads: CASSGTGNEKLFF. The CDR3 region has the DNA TGCGCCAGCAGCGGGACAGGGAATGAAAAACTGTTTTTT. Supplemented by reference TRBV5-1 and TRBJ1-4, the full variable domain reads KAGVTQTPRYLIKTRGQQVTLSCSPISGHRSVSWYQQTPGQGLQFLFEYFSETQRNKGNFPGRFSGRQFSNSRSEMNVSTLELGDSALYLCASSGTGNEKLFFGSGTQLSVL.